The 18 T cell receptor beta chains below come from one sample, sequenced in a study of T-cell memory formation after mild COVID-19. TCRdb passed the 5' RACE reads through MiXCR, listing each CDR3 protein once. In the table there are about 250,000 distinct CDR3 sequences, 15% to 19% of which are singletons. Sequenced input: PBMCs or a T cell subset sorted from them (not recorded which). The receptor source for this set is an adult woman who had mild COVID-19 (a few samples of this study predate the infection). Cell type and time point are not known.

Many counts were recorded for this clonotype. The chain has TRBV12-3 or TRBV12-4 and TRBJ1-5; no firm D call. This CDR3 comprises 13 residues. V was pared by 6 bases and J by 5 bases, with 11 bases between. The CDR3 sequence: CASSLGTDQPQHF. CDR3 DNA: TGTGCCAGCAGCCTGGGTACAGATCAGCCCCAGCATTTT.

This clonotype has more than one count but fewer than ten. The chain combines TRBV3-1 with TRBJ1-6; 7 bases are a match to TRBD1. This CDR3 has 15 residues. Germline V CDR1 and CDR2: LGHDT, YNNKEL (reference sequence). Trimming at V came to 0 bases and at J to 11 bases, leaving 7 bases not matched to a gene. The CDR3 DNA is TGTGCCAGCAGCCAAGAGTACAGGGGTACGGCACCCCTCCACTTT. The encoded protein is CASSQEYRGTAPLHF.

This clonotype was counted a few times. The CDR3: CASRSGGAREQFF. CDR3 sequence (DNA): TGTGCCAGCAGAAGCGGGGGGGCAAGGGAGCAGTTCTTC. The chain links TRBV12-3 or TRBV12-4 to TRBJ2-1; 10 bases agree with TRBD2. The CDR3 spans 13 residues. Losses at the gene ends were 6 bases for V and 10 bases for J; bases not matched to a gene: 6.

V gene TRBV7-2 combines with J gene TRBJ2-3; D might be TRBD1 (6 bases). The CDR3 is 15 residues long. Germline CDR1 and CDR2: SGHTA and FQGNSA. Trimming removed 6 bases from V and 4 bases from J, with 17 bases in between. Here the CDR3 reads CASRENGQFADTQYF. CDR3 nucleotides: TGTGCCAGCAGGGAAAACGGACAGTTCGCAGATACGCAGTATTTT.

This clonotype has only a few counts. In DNA, the CDR3 is TGTGCCAGCAGCCTCTTTACCTCCTACGAGCAGTACTTC. It encodes CASSLFTSYEQYF. The chain uses TRBV7-9 and TRBJ2-7; D not resolved. Trimming stripped 5 bases from V and 0 bases from J, with 8 bases between. Germline V CDR1 and CDR2: SEHNR, FQNEAQ (reference sequence). The CDR3 covers 13 residues. The variable domain in full, with the rest retrieved from reference TRBV7-9 and TRBJ2-7, is DTGVSQNPRHKITKRGQNVTFRCDPISEHNRLYWYRQTLGQGPEFLTYFQNEAQLEKSRLLSDRFSAERPKGSFSTLEIQRTEQGDSAMYLCASSLFTSYEQYFGPGTRLTVT.

V and J are TRBV20-1 and TRBJ2-3; 9 bases match TRBD2. The CDR3 has 15 residues. Germline lookup yields CDR1 DFQATT and CDR2 SNEGSKA (reference sequence). The V segment lost 6 bases and the J segment 4 bases; nucleotides outside the gene matches: 11. The CDR3: CSARRSGRKADTQYF. The CDR3, as DNA: TGCAGTGCAAGAAGAAGCGGGAGGAAGGCAGATACGCAGTATTTT.

The gene calls are TRBV19 and TRBJ1-5; D gene uncertain. The CDR3 covers 14 residues. Germline V gene data show CDR1 as LNHDA and CDR2 as SQIVND (reference sequence). Trimming removed 1 base at V and 4 bases at J, with 8 bases between. CDR3 bases: TGTGCCAGTAGTATAGGAGGCTTTAATCAGCCCCAGCATTTT. Translating it yields CASSIGGFNQPQHF.

This clonotype was detected only a few times. The chain combines TRBV18 with TRBJ1-2; D might be TRBD1 (5 bases). The CDR3 is 15 residues long. Looked up from germline, CDR1 is KGHSH and CDR2 is LQKENI. V lost 3 bases, J lost 4 bases, and 15 bases lay in between. CDR3 in amino acids: CASSPPEGLGYGYTF. CDR3 sequence (DNA): TGTGCCAGCTCACCCCCTGAGGGGCTCGGCTATGGCTACACCTTC.

The chain links TRBV7-9 to TRBJ2-3, with 11 bases that match TRBD2. Germline loops: CDR1 SEHNR, CDR2 FQNEAQ (reference sequence). V lost 5 bases to trimming and J lost 3 bases; unmatched junction nucleotides: 1. The CDR3 length is 14 residues. CDR3 residues: CASSASGRTDTQYF. The DNA for the CDR3 is TGTGCCAGCAGCGCTAGCGGGAGGACAGATACGCAGTATTTT.

This clonotype was found many times. The genes are TRBV30 and TRBJ1-1; no clear D. Trimming cost V 5 bases and J 2 bases, with 12 bases left between them. CDR1 is GTSNPN, CDR2 SVGIG, per germline (reference sequence). CDR3 size: 13 residues. This CDR3 is CAWAAQTNTEAFF. The CDR3 DNA sequence: TGTGCCTGGGCGGCCCAAACTAACACTGAAGCTTTCTTT.

This clonotype was seen ten or more times. The rearrangement joins TRBV7-2 to TRBJ2-5; 7 bases are shared with TRBD2. CDR3 size: 15 residues. The ends lost 1 base at V and 7 bases at J; junction bases unmatched: 9. Germline loops: CDR1 SGHTA, CDR2 FQGNSA. CDR3 sequence: CASSLGFGGSVTQYF. In nucleotides, the CDR3 is TGTGCCAGCAGCTTAGGGTTTGGCGGGAGCGTGACCCAGTACTTC.

The chain links TRBV7-2 to TRBJ2-3; TRBD2 agrees at 7 bases. The CDR3 is 17 amino acids. The germline V gene encodes CDR1 SGHTA and CDR2 FQGNSA. Trimming cost V 5 bases and J 0 bases; bases outside gene matches: 11. CDR3 nucleotides: TGTGCCAGCAGCCCCCGGAGGGGCGGGAGTAGCACAGATACGCAGTATTTT. Amino acid sequence: CASSPRRGGSSTDTQYF.

The sample holds a few counts of this clonotype. The chain joins TRBV5-1 to TRBJ2-4, with 7 nucleotides matching TRBD2. The V gene's germline CDR1 is SGHRS and CDR2 YFSETQ. The CDR3 has 14 residues. The V and J ends lost 2 bases and 7 bases, in that order; junction bases with no gene match: 6. CDR3 protein: CASSFDGGYNIQYF. DNA for the CDR3: TGCGCCAGCAGCTTCGACGGGGGGTACAACATTCAGTACTTC.

The chain has TRBV6-5 and TRBJ1-1, with 9 bases fitting TRBD1. Germline values: CDR1 MNHEY, CDR2 SVGAGI. The CDR3 length is 15 residues. J gave up 1 base and V 6 bases, and 6 bases lay outside the gene matches. The CDR3 spells CASRRPGQGNTEAFF. The CDR3 DNA reads TGTGCCAGCAGGCGGCCGGGACAGGGGAACACTGAAGCTTTCTTT.

This clonotype has just a few counts. This sequence joins TRBV7-2 and TRBJ2-3, with unresolved D. Germline assignment: CDR1 SGHTA and CDR2 FQGNSA. The CDR3 is 14 residues long. The ends were cut back, 1 base at V and 2 bases at J, with 7 bases in the middle. DNA for the CDR3: TGTGCCAGCAGCTTAGAGAGCCCCACAGATACGCAGTATTTT. The encoded protein is CASSLESPTDTQYF.

The V and J genes are TRBV10-3 and TRBJ2-7; TRBD2 might be the D (5 bases). The CDR3 is made up of 14 amino acids. Germline CDR1 and CDR2: ENHRY and SYGVKD. Trimming took off 0 bases at V and 4 bases at J, with 10 bases between the two ends. CDR3 coding DNA: TGTGCCATCAGTGAGTCGGGGAGCGGTTACGAGCAGTACTTC. Its protein product is CAISESGSGYEQYF.

The chain combines TRBV30 with TRBJ2-6; 7 bases align to TRBD2. V was pared by 2 bases and J by 0 bases, with 1 base of the junction left unmatched. This CDR3 contains 15 residues. Germline lookup yields CDR1 GTSNPN and CDR2 SVGIG (reference sequence). CDR3 nucleotide sequence: TGTGCCTGGAGTCGGGGGGTCTCTGGGGCCAACGTCCTGACTTTC. This sequence encodes CAWSRGVSGANVLTF.

The chain couples TRBV7-6 to TRBJ2-6; maybe TRBD1 (5 bases). Germline loops: CDR1 SGHVS, CDR2 FNYEAQ. This CDR3 comprises 15 residues. V lost 5 bases and J 2 bases, leaving 10 bases between the germline ends. The CDR3 sequence: CASSEQEAGANVLTF. The CDR3 DNA reads as TGTGCCAGCAGCGAACAGGAAGCTGGGGCCAACGTCCTGACTTTC.